This TCR beta chain comes out of a study of human T cells and chemical hapten exposure (dated by TCRdb to the early 2020s). Background for the entire study: For sensitization, 2% DPC in acetone was applied to a roughly 2 cm by roughly 2 cm area of upper inner arm skin. Throughout the study period of around 25 weeks, patients also received therapeutic DPC doses to the scalp every week. Blood for TCR sequencing was provided by twenty-nine alopecia patients at one to four time points (pre-sensitization, 2, 6 and 24 weeks). The mostly female patient cohort included alopecia areata with under or over 50% scalp involvement, alopecia totalis and alopecia universalis. Blood samples were taken from patients before sensitization (week 0) and then at 2, 6 and about 24 weeks after DPC sensitization. Libraries were pooled for sequencing, and per-sample TCR yields varied mainly because of small differences in library volumes within the pool. Peripheral blood TCR repertoire changes were tracked in vivo in alopecia patients during primary and secondary sensitization to the hapten diphenylcyclopropenone (DPC). Patch testing was done on the upper back using Finn chambers containing 0.01% DPC, and results were scored after 6 days according to International Contact Dermatitis Research Group standards.

What this sample's time point label stands for: patch test 3, about 24 weeks after DPC sensitization. The treatment or condition tag for this specimen amounts to: therapeutic diphenylcyclopropenone sensitization with weekly scalp DPC. At every patch-test visit, the blood draw took place before the patch test was put on. Patients were eligible if aged 18 to 70, diagnosed with alopecia and judged suitable for DPC therapy, and pregnant patients were excluded. Total RNA was extracted from unfractionated whole blood collected in Tempus Blood RNA tubes. Library method: RACE. Sequencing took place on a NextSeq 500. Library preparation attached unique molecular identifiers to individual cDNA molecules for quantitative, reproducible TCR counting. Each blood RNA sample was used to sequence both TCR alpha and TCR beta chains. Turning to the authors' computational methods: Samples had a median of about 96,000 TCRs, with a range from 23,224 to 690,600. V, J and CDR3 annotation of the TCR reads was performed with the Decombinator software suite. To make PS versus PT1 abundance plots, every sample was subsampled to the same number of TCRs (28,000). Expanded TCRs were defined as absent before sensitization and observed at least eight times at the 2-week time point. TCRdb trimmed the raw reads at Q25, called clones with MiXCR and kept productive beta chains. Every entry covers one CDR3 protein and lists the most common genes and DNA from its rows. In this record, the V and J calls reflect TCRdb's handling and not the investigators' own analysis. A total of 50,000 to 70,000 distinct CDR3 sequences appear in this sample, 12% of them only once. Clones ranked in the top ten supply 2.4% of the sample.

The study at large found these results: DPC sensitization did not change the number of TCRs with a frequency above 1 in 1000, and there was no evidence of changes in global repertoire structure. Patch test score was positively correlated with the number of PT1 expanded TCRs, with significance at thresholds 8, 16 and 32 but not at 4. Alopecia, a presumed autoimmune disease, was present in all patients, so the immune response of the patients might differ from that of healthy individuals. Compared with pre-sensitization or healthy control sets, expanded TCRs formed significantly more large CDR3 similarity clusters, which is consistent with antigen-driven responses. Repeated subsampling changed both the strength of the expansion versus patch-test correlation and the threshold at which that correlation became significant.

Worth noting for this clonotype: The specificity of this receptor is unknown. It has no much larger one-base neighbor in the sample; base qualities were not kept.

Between the V and J ends, shortened by 5 bases and 0 bases respectively, the junction contains 16 bases. The CDR1 and CDR2 encoded by the germline V gene are SGHVS and FQNEAQ. The CDR3 covers 16 residues, taking in both the cysteine and the phenylalanine. Only CDR3 DNA is held: 48 bases, read in frame from base 1. Sequencing was performed on whole blood, taken in connection with sensitization to the hapten diphenylcyclopropenone (DPC). The rearranged chain carries TRBV7-8 and TRBJ1-1; the D gene is possibly TRBD1, with 5 bases matching. This TCR was recovered from a man aged 25-45 years with alopecia areata. Some clones in this sample may be carry-over from other donors' samples. The sequenced DNA is TGTGCCAGCAGCATCGCGGAGGGGCCTATGAACACTGAAGCTTTCTTT. This encodes CASSIAEGPMNTEAFF.